These 24 T cell receptor beta chains share one sample of origin, sequenced in a study of identifying expanded T cells in peripheral blood. Clones were read by immunoSEQ multiplex PCR, and TCRdb kept only the in-frame ones, dropping some. This sample has approximately 94,000 clones, with about 90% found just once. What was sequenced was blood. These receptors all come from a person aged 18 to 75 in good health.

The chain joins TRBV6-5 to TRBJ1-3; TRBD1 matches at 8 bases. CDR1 is MNHEY, CDR2 SVGAGI, per germline. This CDR3 spans 14 amino acids. Trimming took 10 bases from V and 0 from J; bases not matched to a gene: 5. The CDR3 coding sequence is TGTGCCACTCGGACAGGGTACTCTGGAAACACCATATATTTT. This encodes CATRTGYSGNTIYF.

The rearrangement links TRBV30 to TRBJ1-2; TRBD1 is a possible D gene (5 bases). Per the germline V gene, CDR1 is GTSNPN and CDR2 is SVGIG (reference sequence). The CDR3 consists of 11 residues. V dropped 2 bases and J dropped 10 bases, with 11 bases sitting between them. In nucleotides, the CDR3 is TGTGCCTGGAGTCCACGACAGCTCTACACCTTC. Translating it yields CAWSPRQLYTF.

The J gene is TRBJ1-2, the V gene TRBV6-6; TRBD1 is a possible D gene (6 bases). The CDR3 loop spans 16 amino acids. Germline CDR1 MNHNY, CDR2 SVGAGI (reference sequence). V lost 4 bases and J 5 bases, leaving 20 bases between the germline ends. The CDR3 DNA is TGTGCCAGCAGTTCCGTAATACAGGGTTCTGCTTATGGCTACACCTTC. As protein: CASSSVIQGSAYGYTF.

This clone was observed a single time. This chain uses TRBV21-1 with TRBJ1-2; the listed D gene, TRBD1, was not tested against the DNA. TRBV21-1 is marked as a pseudogene. This CDR3 has 16 residues. CDR3 DNA sequence: TGTGCCGTGGGCCACCGTCGGACAGGGCTTAACTATGGCTACACCTTC. It translates to CAVGHRRTGLNYGYTF.

The CDR3, as DNA: TGTGCCAGCTCGTCAGAGGACACTGAAGCTTTCTTT. This encodes CASSSEDTEAFF. This rearrangement joins TRBV18 to TRBJ1-1; D call uncertain. CDR3 length: 12 amino acids. V lost 6 bases and J lost 3, with 8 bases in between. Germline V CDR1 and CDR2: KGHSH, LQKENI.

The genes are TRBV27 and TRBJ2-2; TRBD1 matches 7 bases. Germline V lookup: CDR1 MNHEY, CDR2 SMNVEV (reference sequence). The J segment lost 6 bases and the V segment lost 4 bases, leaving 8 bases of the junction unmatched. CDR3 size: 15 residues. The CDR3 here is CASSSKGAGAGELFF. CDR3 nucleotides: TGTGCCAGCAGTTCAAAGGGGGCTGGAGCCGGGGAGCTGTTTTTT.

The rearrangement joins TRBV7-6 to TRBJ2-7; D gene ambiguous. Germline lookup yields CDR1 SGHVS and CDR2 FNYEAQ. This CDR3 spans 13 amino acids. Between the trimmed V and J ends, which lost 4 bases and 0 bases, there was a span of 7 bases. As DNA, the CDR3 is TGTGCCAGCAGCTCCAGGAGCTCCTACGAGCAGTACTTC. Protein product: CASSSRSSYEQYF.

The rearrangement joins TRBV10-3 to TRBJ1-3; D remains ambiguous. V gave up 8 bases and J gave up 0 bases, with 14 bases separating them. The CDR3 contains 15 residues. CDR1 and CDR2 (germline): ENHRY, SYGVKD. The CDR3 region is CAIGRAHSSGNTIYF. DNA for the CDR3: TGTGCCATCGGGCGGGCGCATAGCTCTGGAAACACCATATATTTT.

J is TRBJ1-5 and V is TRBV5-5, with D possibly being TRBD1 (5 bases). V was clipped by 0 bases and J by 2 bases, with 12 bases between them. The CDR3 is 16 amino acids. CDR1 and CDR2 from the germline V gene are SGHKS and YYEKEE (reference sequence). CDR3 sequence (DNA): TGTGCCAGCAGCTTGGATGGGGGGATGGGCAATCAGCCCCAGCATTTT. Translated, it gives CASSLDGGMGNQPQHF.

Turning to this clone: Being one base from a much bigger clone, this may be a read error. This sample includes further DNA sequences coding for the same CDR3. This chain links TRBV5-1 with TRBJ2-2; 8 positions match TRBD2. The germline V gene has CDR1 SGHRS and CDR2 YFSETQ. The CDR3 is made up of 17 amino acids. V was pared by 4 bases and J by 4 bases, with 12 bases of the junction left unmatched. CDR3 in amino acids: CASSAGNRGGSTGELFF. CDR3 DNA sequence: TGCGCCAGCAGCGCTGGGAATCGCGGGGGGTCCACCGGGGAGCTGTTTTTT.

V gene TRBV5-4 combines with J gene TRBJ1-2; 8 bases fit TRBD1. This CDR3 spans 13 amino acids. After removal of 4 bases from V and 7 bases from J, the junction contained 6 bases not matched to a gene. The germline gives CDR1 SGHNT, CDR2 YYREEE (reference sequence). The CDR3 region is CASSRGQVPGYTF. The CDR3 bases are TGTGCCAGCAGCCGGGGACAGGTCCCTGGCTACACCTTC.

The V gene is TRBV5-6, the J gene TRBJ2-6, with D maybe TRBD1 (6 bases). V lost 4 bases and J 5 bases, leaving 13 bases between the germline ends. The CDR3 covers 15 residues. Germline V CDR1 and CDR2: SGHDT, YYEEEE. The CDR3 region is CASSPTGSWANVLTF. The DNA for the CDR3 is TGTGCCAGCAGCCCCACAGGGAGCTGGGCCAACGTCCTGACTTTC.

The chain links TRBV15 to TRBJ2-7; D uncertain. This CDR3 is 14 amino acids long. CDR1 is LNHNV and CDR2 is YYDKDF in the germline V gene (reference sequence). V was shortened by 2 bases and J by 0 bases, with 8 bases between the two germline ends. The CDR3 DNA follows: TGTGCCACCAGCAGACTTCCTCTCTCCTACGAGCAGTACTTC. Translated, it gives CATSRLPLSYEQYF.

In this sample, this clone turned up a few times. The chain uses TRBV19 and TRBJ2-2, with 10 bases identical to TRBD1. The CDR3 covers 15 residues. V trimming: 6 bases; J trimming: 6 bases; junction bases outside the gene matches: 7. The germline V gene encodes CDR1 LNHDA and CDR2 SQIVND (reference sequence). The CDR3: CASRPRTGGAGELFF. The CDR3 DNA follows: TGTGCCAGTAGACCCAGGACAGGGGGGGCCGGGGAGCTGTTTTTT.

V and J are TRBV2 and TRBJ1-4; a possible D gene is TRBD1 (5 bases). CDR1 and CDR2 (germline): SNHLY, FYNNEI. V was shortened by 8 bases and J by 3 bases, with 13 bases between the two germline ends. The CDR3 sequence is 14 residues long. The CDR3 here is CASRGRGANEKLFF. CDR3 in DNA: TGTGCCAGCCGGGGCCGGGGGGCTAATGAAAAACTGTTTTTT.

This rearrangement joins TRBV6-6 to TRBJ2-7, with 9 positions matching TRBD1. The CDR3 is made up of 15 amino acids. The germline gives CDR1 MNHNY, CDR2 SVGAGI (reference sequence). The junction had 3 bases not matched to a gene; V was cut back by 2 bases and J by 1 base. CDR3 region: CASSYAGQGSYEQYF. CDR3 nucleotides: TGTGCCAGCAGTTACGCGGGACAGGGATCCTACGAGCAGTACTTC.

The chain combines TRBV4-1 with TRBJ2-2; the D gene is possibly TRBD1 (6 bases). Germline V CDR1 and CDR2: MGHRA, YSYEKL. Deletions cut 1 base from V and 2 bases from J, with 14 bases between. CDR3 size: 17 residues. CDR3 protein: CASSQGRQGRNTGELFF. The CDR3 region has the DNA TGCGCCAGCAGCCAAGGCCGGCAGGGGAGAAACACCGGGGAGCTGTTTTTT.

V usage is TRBV5-1 and J usage is TRBJ2-7, with 9 bases identical to TRBD1. Germline V CDR1 and CDR2: SGHRS, YFSETQ. The CDR3 runs to 14 residues. With V trimmed by 0 bases and J by 2 bases, 0 bases remained unmatched. The CDR3, as DNA: TGCGCCAGCAGCTTGGGGACAGGGGCCTACGAGCAGTACTTC. As protein: CASSLGTGAYEQYF.

The gene calls are TRBV5-1 and TRBJ2-7; maybe TRBD1 (5 bases). With 0 bases removed from V and 0 bases from J, the gap between germline ends came to 16 bases. Germline lookup yields CDR1 SGHRS and CDR2 YFSETQ. The CDR3 spans 17 residues. DNA of the CDR3: TGCGCCAGCAGCTTGGGAAACCAGGGCCCGAGCTCCTACGAGCAGTACTTC. Translation gives CASSLGNQGPSSYEQYF.

The genes are TRBV28 and TRBJ2-2; 16 bases align to TRBD2. Unmatched junction bases numbered 0, after V lost 8 bases and J lost 3 bases. Germline CDR1 MDHEN, CDR2 SYDVKM. This CDR3 comprises 15 residues. CDR3 protein: CASGTSGRDTGELFF. CDR3 nucleotides: TGTGCCAGCGGGACTAGCGGGAGGGACACCGGGGAGCTGTTTTTT.

The sample holds a few counts of this clone. This chain joins TRBV7-7 and TRBJ2-5; D tentatively fits TRBD1 or TRBD2 (5 bases each). There are 15 residues in the CDR3. CDR1 SSHAT and CDR2 FNYEAQ come from the germline V gene (reference sequence). Between the trimmed V and J ends, which lost 2 bases and 2 bases, there was a span of 12 bases. Here the CDR3 DNA reads TGTGCCAGCAGCTTACCCGGTGGGGGTCAAGAGACCCAGTACTTC. This codes for CASSLPGGGQETQYF. The variable domain in full, with the rest retrieved from reference TRBV7-7 and TRBJ2-5, is GAGVSQSPRYKVTKRGQDVTLRCDPISSHATLYWYQQALGQGPEFLTYFNYEAQPDKSGLPSDRFSAERPEGSISTLTIQRTEQRDSAMYRCASSLPGGGQETQYFGPGTRLLVL.

This clone came up once. The chain uses TRBV5-1 and TRBJ1-3, with a possible D match to TRBD1 (5 bases). V was pared by 3 bases and J by 2 bases, with 12 bases between. Germline loops: CDR1 SGHRS, CDR2 YFSETQ. There are 15 residues in the CDR3. The CDR3 DNA reads as TGCGCCAGCAGCTCAGGGTCGACCGCTGGAAACACCATATATTTT. This sequence encodes CASSSGSTAGNTIYF.

The genes are TRBV30 and TRBJ2-3; TRBD2 matches 13 bases. Germline CDR1 is GTSNPN and CDR2 is SVGIG (reference sequence). This CDR3 has 15 amino acids. Trimming at V came to 3 bases and at J to 6 bases, leaving 6 bases not matched to a gene. CDR3 protein: CAWSQGLAGVDTQYF. DNA for the CDR3: TGTGCCTGGAGCCAAGGACTAGCGGGAGTGGATACGCAGTATTTT. Full variable domain (remainder filled in from reference TRBV30 and TRBJ2-3): SQTIHQWPATLVQPVGSPLSLECTVEGTSNPNLYWYRQAAGRGLQLLFYSVGIGQISSEVPQNLSASRPQDRQFILSSKKLLLSDSGFYLCAWSQGLAGVDTQYFGPGTRLTVL.

In its sample, this clone was seen once. The chain has TRBV4-2 and TRBJ1-3, with D uncertain. This CDR3 spans 16 amino acids. In germline, CDR1 is LGHNA, CDR2 YNFKEQ. The V and J ends lost 0 bases and 0 bases respectively, with 9 bases between them. The CDR3 is CASSQDGGRSGNTIYF. CDR3 in DNA: TGTGCCAGCAGCCAAGACGGCGGCCGCTCTGGAAACACCATATATTTT.